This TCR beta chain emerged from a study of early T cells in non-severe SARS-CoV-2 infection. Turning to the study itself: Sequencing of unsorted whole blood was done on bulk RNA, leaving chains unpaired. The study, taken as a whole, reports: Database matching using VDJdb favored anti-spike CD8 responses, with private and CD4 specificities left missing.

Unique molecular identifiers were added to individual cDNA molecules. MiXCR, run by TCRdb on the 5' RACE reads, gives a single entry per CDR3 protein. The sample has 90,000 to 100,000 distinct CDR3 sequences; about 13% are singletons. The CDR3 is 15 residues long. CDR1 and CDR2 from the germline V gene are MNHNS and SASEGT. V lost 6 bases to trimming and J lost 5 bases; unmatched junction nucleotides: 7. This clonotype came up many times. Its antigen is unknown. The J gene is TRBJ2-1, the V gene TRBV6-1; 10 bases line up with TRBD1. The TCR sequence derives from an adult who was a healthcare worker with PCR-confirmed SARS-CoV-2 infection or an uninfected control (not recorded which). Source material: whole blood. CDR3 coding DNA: TGTGCCAGCAGGGACAGGGGGGGCGGTAACAATGAGCAGTTCTTC. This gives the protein CASRDRGGGNNEQFF.